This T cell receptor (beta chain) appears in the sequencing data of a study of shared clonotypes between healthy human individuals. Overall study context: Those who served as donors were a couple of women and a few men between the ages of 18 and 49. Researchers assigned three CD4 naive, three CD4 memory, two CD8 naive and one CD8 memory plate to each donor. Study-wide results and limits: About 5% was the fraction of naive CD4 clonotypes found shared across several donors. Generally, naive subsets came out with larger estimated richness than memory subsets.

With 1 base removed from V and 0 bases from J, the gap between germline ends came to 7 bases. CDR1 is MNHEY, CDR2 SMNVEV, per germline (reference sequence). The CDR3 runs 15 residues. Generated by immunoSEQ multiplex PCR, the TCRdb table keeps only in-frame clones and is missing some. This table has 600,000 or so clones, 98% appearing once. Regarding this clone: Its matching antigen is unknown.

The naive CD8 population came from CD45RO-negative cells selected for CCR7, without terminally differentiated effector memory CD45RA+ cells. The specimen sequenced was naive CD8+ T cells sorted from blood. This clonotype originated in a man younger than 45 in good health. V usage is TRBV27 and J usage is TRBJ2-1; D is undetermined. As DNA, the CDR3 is TGTGCCAGCAGTTTATACCGTAGCTCCTACAATGAGCAGTTCTTC. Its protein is CASSLYRSSYNEQFF.